This entry concerns a single T cell receptor beta chain. What it binds is not known. The same CDR3 also results from other DNA sequences found in this sample. Sequencing was performed with immunoSEQ multiplex PCR; in TCRdb, only in-frame clones are kept and a portion is missing. The table lists approximately 1,500,000 clones, roughly 97% of them singletons. V was pared by 3 bases and J by 4 bases, with 12 bases between. The CDR3 is 14 amino acids. CDR1 and CDR2 (germline): MNHEY, SMNVEV (reference sequence). This specimen belongs to a study of shared clonotypes between healthy human individuals. As for the study in general: Three plates were used per donor for CD4 naive, three for CD4 memory, two for CD8 naive and one for CD8 memory.

Findings and caveats of the study: Estimated richness values were generally larger in naive subsets than in memory subsets. Clonotype sharing across a few donors was observed for around 5% of naive CD4 clonotypes. The authors sampled blood alone, and tissue repertoires likely differ.

The clonotype originates from a man aged 25 to 40 in good health. The chain is built from TRBV27 and TRBJ1-1, with D perhaps matching TRBD1 (6 bases). The sequenced sample consisted of naive CD4+ T cells sorted from blood. Indicated subset: CD45RA+ positively selected. The CDR3 sequence is CASSFRQGSTEAFF. The CDR3 nucleotides read TGTGCCAGCAGTTTTAGGCAGGGGTCCACTGAAGCTTTCTTT.